This TCR beta chain originates from a study of Graves' ophthalmopathy and Graves' hyperthyroidism. Study-level findings and limits: The majority of expanded thyroid clonotypes above 0.001 frequency also occurred in blood.

RNA transcripts served as template for amplifying TCR beta CDR3 sequences. After a first-round RT-PCR with HTBI primers, a second-round multiplex PCR was run. Using its own MiXCR run on the multiplex PCR reads, TCRdb lists one record per CDR3 protein. Altogether 650,000 to 800,000 distinct CDR3 sequences are present, about 38% being singletons, with the ten largest covering over 2.5%. This clonotype was observed at least ten times. The antigen is not known. The germline V and J ends were trimmed by 3 bases and 10 bases, with 6 bases remaining between them. The CDR3 consists of 10 residues. The germline gives CDR1 SQVTM, CDR2 ANQGSEA. Exclusion applied to patients with other autoimmune diseases, uncontrolled infections, pregnancy or lactation.

Sequencing was carried out using peripheral blood. This clonotype originated in an adult man with Graves' ophthalmopathy. V and J are TRBV29-1 and TRBJ1-4; D not resolved. CDR3 DNA sequence: TGCAGCGTTGAGGAGGGAAAACTGTTTTTT. This encodes CSVEEGKLFF. Full variable domain (outside the CDR3, taken from reference TRBV29-1 and TRBJ1-4): SAVISQKPSRDICQRGTSLTIQCQVDSQVTMMFWYRQQPGQSLTLIATANQGSEATYESGFVIDKFPISRPNLTFSTLTVSNMSPEDSSIYLCSVEEGKLFFGSGTQLSVL.